This T cell receptor beta chain was captured by sequencing in a study of T cells after yellow fever vaccination (dated by TCRdb to between 2019 and 2020). Regarding the complete study: Libraries from fractions with low cell numbers were prepared with the SMART-Seq v4 Ultra Low Input RNA kit. Bulk TCR alpha and beta repertoires were sequenced longitudinally to track T-cell clones before and after primary and booster YFV17D yellow fever vaccination. The cohort comprised two healthy male donors, one aged 18 to 29 and one aged 30 to 40 years. Blood was collected at multiple timepoints before and after primary and secondary immunization, and bulk PBMC replicates and cell subsets were isolated.

Synthesis of TCR cDNA relied on 5'RACE template switching, a step that introduced a universal primer site along with unique molecular identifiers. Priming for cDNA synthesis came from both the TCR alpha and TCR beta constant segments. Libraries were amplified in two PCR steps, with sample barcodes and sequencing adapters added in the second step. Sequencing of libraries was done on Illumina HiSeq 2500 (2x100 bp) or NovaSeq (2x150 bp). Processing in the source paper ran as follows. Reads were demultiplexed and collapsed into UMI consensus sequences with MIGEC, and V(D)J alignment was performed with MiXCR. Clonotypes responding to the vaccine were identified with edgeR on replicate PBMC samples, with the criteria of FDR below 0.01 and a log2 fold change above 5 up to day 15. Each bulk clonotype received a CD4 or CD8 identity based on whether the sequenced CD4 or CD8 repertoire contained that clonotype at higher abundance. TCRdb itself trimmed the public reads at Q25 with fastp, ran MiXCR and retained productive beta chains. Every CDR3 protein is listed once, alongside the most common genes and DNA of its rows. The V and J calls reflect TCRdb's pipeline rather than the authors' work. The sample table lists over 100,000 distinct CDR3 sequences, under 9% of them with a count of one. The ten most abundant clones make up about 25% of the sample.

Per the publication, the treatment or condition label means: live attenuated yellow fever vaccine strain. PBMCs were isolated from peripheral blood using a standard Ficoll-Paque protocol. Dynabeads CD4 and CD8 positive selection kits were used to isolate the CD4 and CD8 T-cell fractions. TriZol was used to extract RNA from bulk PBMCs, from CD4 and CD8 fractions, and from dextramer-positive and dextramer-negative fractions. The research as a whole found: Most clones expanded after primary vaccination were re-detected after the booster (96% of CD4 and approximately 89% of CD8), suggesting broad memory maintenance. A small fraction of clonotypes appeared in both the CD4 and CD8 compartments, likely as a result of convergent recombination. FACS-sorted repertoires could contain abundant contaminating clonotypes from the bulk population, so computational filtering was required. The study included only two donors, which limits how far the findings can be generalized. The secondary T-cell response was found to be weaker but faster than the primary response, with a peak reached on day 5 rather than on day 15.

From the cysteine up to the phenylalanine, the CDR3 has a length of 12 residues. The read is trimmed to its CDR3 DNA, 36 bases read in frame from base 1. This clonotype appeared many times. The target of this receptor is not known. Base qualities are missing; no much larger clone stands one base away. The input for sequencing was CD8+ T cells sorted from PBMCs, taken 45 days after the yellow fever booster vaccination. The chain is made from TRBV21-1 and TRBJ2-7; TRBD2, the table's D call, lacks a check against the DNA. TRBV21-1 is a documented pseudogene. The clonotype comes from a man aged 30 to 45 who received the YFV17D yellow fever vaccine. Read as DNA, the sequence is TGTGCCAGCAGCCTAAAGGGAGGGCAGCAGTACTTC. Its translation reads: CASSLKGGQQYF.